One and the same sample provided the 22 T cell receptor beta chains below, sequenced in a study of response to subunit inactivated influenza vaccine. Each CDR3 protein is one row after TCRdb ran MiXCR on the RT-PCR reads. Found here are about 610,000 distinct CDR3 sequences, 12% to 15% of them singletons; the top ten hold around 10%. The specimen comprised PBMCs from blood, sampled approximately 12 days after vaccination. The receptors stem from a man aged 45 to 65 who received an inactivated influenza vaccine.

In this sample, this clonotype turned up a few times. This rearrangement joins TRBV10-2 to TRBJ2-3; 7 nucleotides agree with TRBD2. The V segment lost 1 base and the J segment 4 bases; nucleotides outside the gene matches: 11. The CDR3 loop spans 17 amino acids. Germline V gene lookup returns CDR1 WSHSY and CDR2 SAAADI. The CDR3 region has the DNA TGCGCCAGCAGTGAGTGGCTAGCGGTGGATTCCCCAGATACGCAGTATTTT. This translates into CASSEWLAVDSPDTQYF.

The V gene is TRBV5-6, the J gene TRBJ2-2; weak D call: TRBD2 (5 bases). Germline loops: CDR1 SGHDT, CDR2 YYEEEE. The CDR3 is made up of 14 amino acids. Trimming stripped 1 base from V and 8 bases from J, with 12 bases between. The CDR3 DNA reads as TGTGCCAGCAGCTTGCTAGCCGGCCCTGGGGAGCTGTTTTTT. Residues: CASSLLAGPGELFF.

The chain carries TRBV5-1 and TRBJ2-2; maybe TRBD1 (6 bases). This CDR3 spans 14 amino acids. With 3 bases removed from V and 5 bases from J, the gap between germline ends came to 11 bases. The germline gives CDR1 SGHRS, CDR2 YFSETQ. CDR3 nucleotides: TGCGCCAGCAGCTCCGCACAGGGAACCGGGGAGCTGTTTTTT. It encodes CASSSAQGTGELFF.

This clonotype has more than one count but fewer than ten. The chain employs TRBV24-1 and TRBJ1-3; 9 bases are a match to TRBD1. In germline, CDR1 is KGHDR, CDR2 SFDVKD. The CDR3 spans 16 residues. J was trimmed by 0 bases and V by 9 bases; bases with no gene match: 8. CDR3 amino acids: CATEGTGPFSGNTIYF. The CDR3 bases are TGTGCCACCGAAGGGACAGGGCCATTCTCTGGAAACACCATATATTTT.

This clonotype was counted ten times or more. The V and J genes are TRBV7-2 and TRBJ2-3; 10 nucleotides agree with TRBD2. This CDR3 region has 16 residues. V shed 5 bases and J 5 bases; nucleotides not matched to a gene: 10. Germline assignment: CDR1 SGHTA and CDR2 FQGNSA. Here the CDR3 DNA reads TGTGCCAGCAGCCGGAATCTAGCGGGGGTAGGAGATACGCAGTATTTT. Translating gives CASSRNLAGVGDTQYF. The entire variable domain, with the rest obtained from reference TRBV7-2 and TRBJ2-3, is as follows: GAGVSQSPSNKVTEKGKDVELRCDPISGHTALYWYRQSLGQGLEFLIYFQGNSAPDKSGLPSDRFSAERTGGSVSTLTIQRTQQEDSAVYLCASSRNLAGVGDTQYFGPGTRLTVL.

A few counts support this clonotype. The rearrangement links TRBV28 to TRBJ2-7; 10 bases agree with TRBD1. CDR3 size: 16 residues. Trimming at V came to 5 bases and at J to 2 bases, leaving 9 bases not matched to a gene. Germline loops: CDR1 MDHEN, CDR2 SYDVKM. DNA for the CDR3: TGTGCCAGCAGTCCCTTGCCGGGACAGGGGACCTACGAGCAGTACTTC. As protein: CASSPLPGQGTYEQYF.

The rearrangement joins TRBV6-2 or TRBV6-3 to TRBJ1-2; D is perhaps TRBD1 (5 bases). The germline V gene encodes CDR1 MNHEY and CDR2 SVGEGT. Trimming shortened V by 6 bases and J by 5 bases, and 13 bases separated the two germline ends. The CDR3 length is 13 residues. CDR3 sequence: CASSMTAGYGYTF. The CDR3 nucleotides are TGTGCCAGCAGCATGACAGCCGGGTATGGCTACACCTTC.

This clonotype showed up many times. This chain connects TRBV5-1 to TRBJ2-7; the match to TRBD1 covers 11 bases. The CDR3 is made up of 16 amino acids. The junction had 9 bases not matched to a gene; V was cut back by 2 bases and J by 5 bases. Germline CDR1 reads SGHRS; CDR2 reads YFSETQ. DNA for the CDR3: TGCGCCAGCAGCTTACAATCGGGACAGGGGGGCCACGAGCAGTACTTC. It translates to CASSLQSGQGGHEQYF.

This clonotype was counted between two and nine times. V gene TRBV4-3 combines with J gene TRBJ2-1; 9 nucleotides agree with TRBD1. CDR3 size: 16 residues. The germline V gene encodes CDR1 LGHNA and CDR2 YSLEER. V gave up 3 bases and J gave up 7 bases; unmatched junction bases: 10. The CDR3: CASSHLGQGPLNEQFF. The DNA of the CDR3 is TGCGCCAGCAGCCACCTAGGACAGGGGCCTTTAAATGAGCAGTTCTTC.

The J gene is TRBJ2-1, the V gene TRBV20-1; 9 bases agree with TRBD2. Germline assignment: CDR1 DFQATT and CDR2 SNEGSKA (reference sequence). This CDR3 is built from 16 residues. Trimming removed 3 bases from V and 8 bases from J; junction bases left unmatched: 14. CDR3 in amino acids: CSARQLAGVGRDEQFF. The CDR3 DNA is TGCAGTGCTAGGCAATTAGCGGGAGTGGGTCGGGATGAGCAGTTCTTC.

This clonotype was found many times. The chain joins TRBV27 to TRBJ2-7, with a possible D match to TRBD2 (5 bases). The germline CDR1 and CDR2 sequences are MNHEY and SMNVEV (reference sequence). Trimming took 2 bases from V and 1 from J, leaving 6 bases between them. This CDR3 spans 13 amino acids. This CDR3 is CASSLRRSYEQYF. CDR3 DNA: TGTGCCAGCAGTTTACGGAGGTCCTACGAGCAGTACTTC.

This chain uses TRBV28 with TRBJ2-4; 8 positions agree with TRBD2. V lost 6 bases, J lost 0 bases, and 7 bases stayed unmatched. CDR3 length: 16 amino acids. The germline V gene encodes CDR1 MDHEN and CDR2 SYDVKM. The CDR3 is CASSPNLAGAKNIQYF. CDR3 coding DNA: TGTGCCAGCAGCCCTAATCTAGCGGGAGCCAAAAACATTCAGTACTTC.

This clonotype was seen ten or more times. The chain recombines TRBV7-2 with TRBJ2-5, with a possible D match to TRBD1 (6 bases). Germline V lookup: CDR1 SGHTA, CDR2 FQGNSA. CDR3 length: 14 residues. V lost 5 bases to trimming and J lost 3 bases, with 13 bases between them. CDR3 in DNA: TGTGCCAGCAGCGGGGGCCCGGTTAAAGAGACCCAGTACTTC. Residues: CASSGGPVKETQYF.

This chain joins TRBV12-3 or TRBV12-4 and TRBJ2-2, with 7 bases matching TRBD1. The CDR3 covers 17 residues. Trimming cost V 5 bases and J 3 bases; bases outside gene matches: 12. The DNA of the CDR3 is TGTGCCAGCAGTCCCTCACCGGGACAGAAAGACACCGGGGAGCTGTTTTTT. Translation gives CASSPSPGQKDTGELFF.

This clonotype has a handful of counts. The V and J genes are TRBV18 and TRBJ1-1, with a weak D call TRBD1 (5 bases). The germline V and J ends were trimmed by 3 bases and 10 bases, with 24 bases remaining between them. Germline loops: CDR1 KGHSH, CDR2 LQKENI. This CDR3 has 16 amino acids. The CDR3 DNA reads TGTGCCAGCTCACCCACCCGAGGAGGGGTCTCGCTTGGAGCTTTCTTT. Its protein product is CASSPTRGGVSLGAFF.

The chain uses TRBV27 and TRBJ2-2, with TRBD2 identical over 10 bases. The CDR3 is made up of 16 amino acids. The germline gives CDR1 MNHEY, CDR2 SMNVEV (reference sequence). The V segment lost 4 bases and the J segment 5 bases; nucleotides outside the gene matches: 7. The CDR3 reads CASSSLAGGETGELFF. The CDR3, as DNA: TGTGCCAGCAGTTCATTAGCGGGAGGAGAGACCGGGGAGCTGTTTTTT.

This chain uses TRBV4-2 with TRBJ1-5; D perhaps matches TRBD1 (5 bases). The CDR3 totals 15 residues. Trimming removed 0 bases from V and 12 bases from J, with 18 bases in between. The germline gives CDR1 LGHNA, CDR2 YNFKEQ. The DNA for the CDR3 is TGTGCCAGCAGCCAAGATGACCGCGTGGGACTGCTCCAGCATTTT. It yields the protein CASSQDDRVGLLQHF.

Written as DNA, the CDR3 is TGTGCCAGCAGCCTCGGGGCTAAGCAGTACTTC. Translated: CASSLGAKQYF. The chain couples TRBV14 to TRBJ2-7; D assignment may be TRBD1 or TRBD2 (5 bases each). Germline lookup yields CDR1 SGHDN and CDR2 FVKESK. The V end lost 4 bases, the J end lost 8 bases, and 9 bases lay between the germline ends. The length of the CDR3 is 11 residues. The variable domain in full, with the rest retrieved from reference TRBV14 and TRBJ2-7, is EAGVTQFPSHSVIEKGQTVTLRCDPISGHDNLYWYRRVMGKEIKFLLHFVKESKQDESGMPNNRFLAERTGGTYSTLKVQPAELEDSGVYFCASSLGAKQYFGPGTRLTVT.

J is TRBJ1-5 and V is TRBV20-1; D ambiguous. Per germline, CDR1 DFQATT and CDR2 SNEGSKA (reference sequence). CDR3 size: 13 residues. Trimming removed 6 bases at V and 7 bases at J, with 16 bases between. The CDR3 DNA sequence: TGCAGTGCCCTGGGCCAAAGCAGGCAGCCCCAGCATTTT. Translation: CSALGQSRQPQHF.

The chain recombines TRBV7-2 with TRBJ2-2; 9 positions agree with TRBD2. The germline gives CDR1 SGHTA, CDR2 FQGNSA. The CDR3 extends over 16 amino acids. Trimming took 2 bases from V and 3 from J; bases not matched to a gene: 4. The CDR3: CASSLNAGGDTGELFF. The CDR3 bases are TGTGCCAGCAGCTTAAATGCGGGAGGGGACACCGGGGAGCTGTTTTTT.

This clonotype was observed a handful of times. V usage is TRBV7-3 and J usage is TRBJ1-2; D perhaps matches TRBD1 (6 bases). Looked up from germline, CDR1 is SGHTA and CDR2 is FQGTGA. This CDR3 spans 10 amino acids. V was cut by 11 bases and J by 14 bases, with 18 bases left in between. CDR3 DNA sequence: TGTGCCCGACGGGTGGGGGGCAGGACCTTC. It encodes CARRVGGRTF.

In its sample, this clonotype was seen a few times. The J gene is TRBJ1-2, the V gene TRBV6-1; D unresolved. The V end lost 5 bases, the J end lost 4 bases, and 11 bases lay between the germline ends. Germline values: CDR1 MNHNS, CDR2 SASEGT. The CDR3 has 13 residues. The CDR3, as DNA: TGTGCCAGCAGTCAACGGGCCTCCTATGGCTACACCTTC. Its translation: CASSQRASYGYTF.